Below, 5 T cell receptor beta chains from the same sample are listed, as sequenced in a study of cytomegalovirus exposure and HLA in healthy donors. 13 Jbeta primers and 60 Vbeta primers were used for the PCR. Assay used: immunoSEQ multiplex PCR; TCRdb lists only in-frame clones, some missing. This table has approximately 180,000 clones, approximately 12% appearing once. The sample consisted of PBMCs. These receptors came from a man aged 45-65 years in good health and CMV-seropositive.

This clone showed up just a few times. The CDR3 bases are TGTGCCAGCAGCTTGGTCAGGTTCAACTACGAGCAGTACTTC. It codes for CASSLVRFNYEQYF. V gene TRBV5-5 combines with J gene TRBJ2-7; D gene uncertain. The CDR3 covers 14 residues. Germline values: CDR1 SGHKS, CDR2 YYEKEE (reference sequence). The ends were cut back, 0 bases at V and 3 bases at J, with 10 bases in the middle.

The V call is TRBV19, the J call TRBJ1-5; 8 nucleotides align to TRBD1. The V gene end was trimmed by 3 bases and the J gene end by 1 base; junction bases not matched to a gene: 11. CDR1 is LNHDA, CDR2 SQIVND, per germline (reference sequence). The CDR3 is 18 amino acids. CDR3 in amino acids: CASSIRQGAGGSNQPQHF. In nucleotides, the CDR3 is TGTGCCAGTAGTATTAGGCAGGGGGCTGGGGGGAGCAATCAGCCCCAGCATTTT. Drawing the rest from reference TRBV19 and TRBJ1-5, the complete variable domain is DGGITQSPKYLFRKEGQNVTLSCEQNLNHDAMYWYRQDPGQGLRLIYYSQIVNDFQKGDIAEGYSVSREKKESFPLTVTSAQKNPTAFYLCASSIRQGAGGSNQPQHFGDGTRLSIL.

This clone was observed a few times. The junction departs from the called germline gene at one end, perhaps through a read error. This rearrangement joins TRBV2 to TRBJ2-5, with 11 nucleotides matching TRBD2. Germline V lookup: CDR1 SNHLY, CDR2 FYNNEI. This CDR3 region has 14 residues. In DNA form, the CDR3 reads TGTGCCAGCAGTGGACTAGCGGGGTCCGGGACCCGGTACTTC. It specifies CASSGLAGSGTRYF.

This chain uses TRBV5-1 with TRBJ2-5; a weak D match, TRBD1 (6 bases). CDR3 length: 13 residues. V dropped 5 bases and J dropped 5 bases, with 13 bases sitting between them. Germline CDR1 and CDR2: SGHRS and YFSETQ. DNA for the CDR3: TGCGCCAGCAGGACAGGAGACACGGAGACCCAGTACTTC. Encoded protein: CASRTGDTETQYF.

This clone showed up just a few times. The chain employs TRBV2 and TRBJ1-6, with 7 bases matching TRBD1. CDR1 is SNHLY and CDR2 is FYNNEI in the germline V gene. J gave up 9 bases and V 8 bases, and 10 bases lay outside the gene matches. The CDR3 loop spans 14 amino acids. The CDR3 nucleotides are TGTGCCAGCGCCCAGGGGGTCGTAGGTTCACCCCTCCACTTT. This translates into CASAQGVVGSPLHF.